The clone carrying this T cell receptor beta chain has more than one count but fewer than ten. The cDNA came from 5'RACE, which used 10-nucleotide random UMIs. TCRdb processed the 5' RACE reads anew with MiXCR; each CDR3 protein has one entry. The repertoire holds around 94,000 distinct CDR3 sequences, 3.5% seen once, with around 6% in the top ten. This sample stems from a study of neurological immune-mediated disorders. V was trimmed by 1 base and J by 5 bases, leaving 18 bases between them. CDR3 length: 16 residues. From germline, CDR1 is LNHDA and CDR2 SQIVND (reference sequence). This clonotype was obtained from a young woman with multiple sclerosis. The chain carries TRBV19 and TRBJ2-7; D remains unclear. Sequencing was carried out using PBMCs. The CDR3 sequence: CASSIAPGAPMDEQYF. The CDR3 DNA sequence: TGTGCCAGTAGTATAGCCCCCGGAGCCCCTATGGACGAGCAGTACTTC.